The 24 T cell receptor beta chains below were found in one sample sequenced in a study of cytomegalovirus exposure and HLA in healthy donors. Profiled with immunoSEQ multiplex PCR; TCRdb holds only in-frame clones, not every one. Of 150,000 to 180,000 clones in the sample, 70% to 90% were seen once. Sequencing was performed on PBMCs. These receptors came from a human donor in good health.

The rearrangement links TRBV25-1 to TRBJ2-5; TRBD1 agrees at 7 bases. V was pared by 4 bases and J by 2 bases, with 4 bases of the junction left unmatched. The CDR3 spans 14 residues. The germline CDR1 and CDR2 sequences are MGHDK and SYGVNS. The CDR3 here is CASSGGQIQETQYF. CDR3 bases: TGTGCCAGCAGTGGGGGACAGATACAAGAGACCCAGTACTTC.

The V and J genes are TRBV7-9 and TRBJ2-5, with 9 bases aligning to TRBD2. Losses at the gene ends were 3 bases for V and 2 bases for J; bases not matched to a gene: 4. This CDR3 contains 15 residues. From germline, CDR1 is SEHNR and CDR2 FQNEAQ (reference sequence). As DNA, the CDR3 is TGTGCCAGCAGCTTCCCCCTAGCGGGACAAGAGACCCAGTACTTC. Its protein is CASSFPLAGQETQYF.

V gene TRBV4-1 combines with J gene TRBJ1-6; 9 nucleotides agree with TRBD1. After removal of 4 bases from V and 10 bases from J, the junction contained 8 bases not matched to a gene. Germline loops: CDR1 MGHRA, CDR2 YSYEKL. CDR3 length equals 15 residues. The CDR3 DNA sequence: TGCGCCAGCAGCCTCCGACAGGGGGGAGGGTCACCCCTCCACTTT. Translation gives CASSLRQGGGSPLHF.

The rearrangement uses TRBV6-5 and TRBJ2-3; 7 positions match TRBD2. CDR3 size: 15 residues. Germline CDR1 reads MNHEY; CDR2 reads SVGAGI. Trimming cost V 6 bases and J 1 base; bases outside gene matches: 7. The CDR3 reads CASRLAGGGTDTQYF. In DNA, the CDR3 is TGTGCCAGCAGACTCGCTGGGGGGGGCACAGATACGCAGTATTTT.

This clone was detected once. The rearrangement uses TRBV2 and TRBJ2-7; possibly TRBD2 for D (6 bases). V was clipped by 6 bases and J by 7 bases, with 16 bases between them. Germline loops: CDR1 SNHLY, CDR2 FYNNEI. This CDR3 spans 13 amino acids. CDR3 sequence (DNA): TGTGCCAGCAGCCGGGACTCCCTTAGGGAGCAGTACTTC. Translation gives CASSRDSLREQYF.

This clone was seen only once. The V gene is TRBV11-2, the J gene TRBJ2-7, with TRBD2 matching 10 bases. The CDR3 covers 15 residues. Looked up from germline, CDR1 is SGHAT and CDR2 is FQNNGV. V dropped 6 bases and J dropped 3; count of bases not matched to a gene: 8. The CDR3 DNA reads TGTGCCAGCAGTAGTTTTGGGACTAGCGACTACGAGCAGTACTTC. Translation: CASSSFGTSDYEQYF.

The J gene is TRBJ1-1, the V gene TRBV28; D possibly corresponds to TRBD1 (5 bases). CDR1 is MDHEN and CDR2 is SYDVKM in the germline V gene. Trimming took off 7 bases at V and 0 bases at J, with 9 bases between the two ends. This CDR3 spans 13 amino acids. CDR3 in DNA: TGTGCCAGCATCAGGGCCTTGAACACTGAAGCTTTCTTT. It encodes CASIRALNTEAFF.

The chain uses TRBV7-8 and TRBJ1-2; 8 bases are a match to TRBD1. The CDR3 has 15 residues. V was clipped by 1 base and J by 5 bases; unmatched bases: 6. Germline CDR1 is SGHVS and CDR2 is FQNEAQ. CDR3 amino acids: CASSLGPTGGYGYTF. As DNA, the CDR3 is TGTGCCAGCAGCTTAGGCCCCACAGGGGGATATGGCTACACCTTC.

The J gene is TRBJ1-5, the V gene TRBV7-9; D perhaps matches TRBD1 (5 bases). V gave up 3 bases and J gave up 7 bases, with 13 bases separating them. The length of the CDR3 is 14 residues. The germline CDR1 and CDR2 sequences are SEHNR and FQNEAQ (reference sequence). In DNA form, the CDR3 reads TGTGCCAGCAGCTTGGGACTCCAGGACCAGCCCCAGCATTTT. As protein: CASSLGLQDQPQHF.

V and J are TRBV6-1 and TRBJ2-2; TRBD1 might be the D (6 bases). This CDR3 contains 15 residues. Trimming pared 4 bases from V and 5 bases from J, leaving 14 bases between. In germline, CDR1 is MNHNS, CDR2 SASEGT. CDR3 in DNA: TGTGCCAGCAGTGCAAACACTCAGGGGACCGGGGAGCTGTTTTTT. Protein: CASSANTQGTGELFF.

This clone was detected a few times. The rearrangement links TRBV7-2 to TRBJ1-1, with D unresolved. Per the germline V gene, CDR1 is SGHTA and CDR2 is FQGNSA. V shed 0 bases and J shed 7 bases, with 9 bases lying between them. The CDR3 consists of 13 residues. CDR3 loop: CASSLAVLDEAFF. DNA for the CDR3: TGTGCCAGCAGCTTAGCGGTACTTGATGAAGCTTTCTTT.

V usage is TRBV6-1 and J usage is TRBJ2-5; TRBD2 matches 12 bases. CDR1 and CDR2 from the germline V gene are MNHNS and SASEGT. J gave up 3 bases and V 7 bases, and 3 bases lay outside the gene matches. CDR3 length: 14 residues. CDR3 DNA sequence: TGTGCCAGCATGAGGACTAGCGGGAAAGAGACCCAGTACTTC. It yields the protein CASMRTSGKETQYF.

V and J are TRBV6-5 and TRBJ2-6, with no clear D. Trimming took off 6 bases at V and 2 bases at J, with 5 bases between the two ends. CDR1 and CDR2 (germline): MNHEY, SVGAGI. The CDR3 covers 13 residues. The CDR3 nucleotides read TGTGCCAGCAGACTCCCTGGGGCCAACGTCCTGACTTTC. This translates into CASRLPGANVLTF.

This clone has only a few counts. Other DNA sequences in this sample translate to the same CDR3. The chain links TRBV18 to TRBJ2-7; 9 bases line up with TRBD2. After removal of 3 bases from V and 3 bases from J, the junction contained 3 bases not matched to a gene. The V gene's germline CDR1 is KGHSH and CDR2 LQKENI. The CDR3 runs 14 residues. The CDR3 is CASSPGLAGYEQYF. The CDR3 DNA reads TGTGCCAGCTCACCGGGACTAGCAGGCTACGAGCAGTACTTC.

CDR3 DNA sequence: TGTGCCAGCAGTGTTACGGGGTACTACGAGCAGTACTTC. Translating gives CASSVTGYYEQYF. The chain recombines TRBV6-4 with TRBJ2-7; possibly TRBD2 for D (5 bases). From germline, CDR1 is MRHNA and CDR2 SNTAGT. This CDR3 spans 13 amino acids. V lost 4 bases and J lost 3, with 10 bases in between.

The chain joins TRBV6-6 to TRBJ1-1; perhaps TRBD1 as D (6 bases). V was shortened by 7 bases and J by 1 base, with 13 bases between the two germline ends. CDR1 is MNHNY and CDR2 is SVGAGI in the germline V gene (reference sequence). The CDR3 spans 14 residues. The CDR3 DNA sequence: TGTGCCAGCAACATATTACAGGGGAACACTGAAGCTTTCTTT. The encoded protein is CASNILQGNTEAFF.

J is TRBJ1-5 and V is TRBV30; 9 bases are a match to TRBD1. Trimming at V came to 2 bases and at J to 0 bases, leaving 17 bases not matched to a gene. The CDR3 covers 20 residues. Per the germline V gene, CDR1 is GTSNPN and CDR2 is SVGIG (reference sequence). CDR3 loop: CAWSLAKSGTGKYSNQPQHF. In nucleotides, the CDR3 is TGTGCCTGGAGTCTAGCAAAATCCGGGACAGGGAAATATAGCAATCAGCCCCAGCATTTT. The full variable domain, its missing parts supplied by reference TRBV30 and TRBJ1-5, is SQTIHQWPATLVQPVGSPLSLECTVEGTSNPNLYWYRQAAGRGLQLLFYSVGIGQISSEVPQNLSASRPQDRQFILSSKKLLLSDSGFYLCAWSLAKSGTGKYSNQPQHFGDGTRLSIL.

V gene TRBV7-9 combines with J gene TRBJ1-2; D might be TRBD1 (6 bases). Germline-derived CDR1 and CDR2 are SEHNR and FQNEAQ (reference sequence). The V gene lost 5 bases and the J gene lost 4 bases, with 14 bases spanning the gap. The CDR3 consists of 14 residues. The CDR3 DNA sequence: TGTGCCAGCAGCCCCCCGGGGGGCGGCTATGGCTACACCTTC. It yields the protein CASSPPGGGYGYTF.

The chain uses TRBV27 and TRBJ1-2; TRBD1 aligns across 10 bases. The J segment lost 0 bases and the V segment lost 1 base, leaving 14 bases of the junction unmatched. CDR1 and CDR2 (germline): MNHEY, SMNVEV (reference sequence). The CDR3 length is 20 residues. The CDR3 sequence is CASSLFGDRDRGLANYGYTF. The CDR3 nucleotides read TGTGCCAGCAGTTTATTCGGGGACCGGGACAGGGGCCTGGCTAACTATGGCTACACCTTC.

The chain recombines TRBV7-9 with TRBJ2-5, with 8 bases lining up with TRBD1. Germline lookup yields CDR1 SEHNR and CDR2 FQNEAQ (reference sequence). After removal of 5 bases from V and 4 bases from J, the junction contained 9 bases not matched to a gene. The CDR3 sequence is 15 residues long. CDR3 in DNA: TGTGCCAGCAGCCTAGGTTTGACAGGGGCAGAGACCCAGTACTTC. The encoded protein is CASSLGLTGAETQYF.

Only one count was recorded for this clone. This sequence joins TRBV29-1 and TRBJ1-2, with a tentative D call TRBD1 (6 bases). CDR1 and CDR2 (germline): SQVTM, ANQGSEA. There are 12 residues in the CDR3. V lost 7 bases and J 2 bases, leaving 11 bases between the germline ends. As DNA, the CDR3 is TGCAGCGGAGGACAGCGGAACTATGGCTACACCTTC. This translates into CSGGQRNYGYTF.

The table lists this clone with a count of one. The genes are TRBV5-6 and TRBJ2-1, with 7 bases fitting TRBD2. Germline CDR1 reads SGHDT; CDR2 reads YYEEEE. This CDR3 has 17 residues. The V and J ends lost 5 bases and 4 bases, in that order; junction bases with no gene match: 15. CDR3: CASSSLIGTKGYNEQFF. In nucleotides, the CDR3 is TGTGCCAGCAGTTCACTCATAGGGACTAAAGGGTACAATGAGCAGTTCTTC.

The rearrangement links TRBV27 to TRBJ2-7; weak D call: TRBD1 (7 bases). This CDR3 is 16 amino acids long. Deletions cut 5 bases from V and 5 bases from J, with 22 bases between. Germline lookup yields CDR1 MNHEY and CDR2 SMNVEV (reference sequence). DNA of the CDR3: TGTGCCAGCAGTCCTAAACTACAGGGGACTGAAAACGAGCAGTACTTC. Amino acid sequence: CASSPKLQGTENEQYF.

V is TRBV27 and J is TRBJ2-7, with 7 bases identical to TRBD2. The CDR3 is 14 residues long. Looked up from germline, CDR1 is MNHEY and CDR2 is SMNVEV (reference sequence). The V segment lost 5 bases and the J segment 5 bases; nucleotides outside the gene matches: 9. CDR3 loop: CASSGGLVVNEQYF. CDR3 in DNA: TGTGCCAGCAGTGGCGGACTAGTGGTGAACGAGCAGTACTTC.